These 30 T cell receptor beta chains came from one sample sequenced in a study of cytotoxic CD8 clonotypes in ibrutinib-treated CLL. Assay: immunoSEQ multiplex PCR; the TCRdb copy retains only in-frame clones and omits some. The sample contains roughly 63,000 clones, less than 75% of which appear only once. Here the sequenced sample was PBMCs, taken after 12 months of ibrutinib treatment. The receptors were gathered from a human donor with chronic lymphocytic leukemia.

The CDR3 coding sequence is TGTGCCATCAGTGAGTATGGGGGCAATCAGCCCCAGCATTTT. Encoded protein: CAISEYGGNQPQHF. V usage is TRBV10-3 and J usage is TRBJ1-5; D is unresolved. This CDR3 is 14 amino acids long. The V gene's germline CDR1 is ENHRY and CDR2 SYGVKD. V lost 1 base to trimming and J lost 2 bases, with 6 bases between them.

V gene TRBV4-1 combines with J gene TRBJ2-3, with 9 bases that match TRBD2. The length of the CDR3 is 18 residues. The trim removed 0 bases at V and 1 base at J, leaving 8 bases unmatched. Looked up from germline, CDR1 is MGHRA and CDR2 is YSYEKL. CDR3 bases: TGCGCCAGCAGCCAAGATCCCCTATTAGCGGGGGGCACAGATACGCAGTATTTT. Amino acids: CASSQDPLLAGGTDTQYF.

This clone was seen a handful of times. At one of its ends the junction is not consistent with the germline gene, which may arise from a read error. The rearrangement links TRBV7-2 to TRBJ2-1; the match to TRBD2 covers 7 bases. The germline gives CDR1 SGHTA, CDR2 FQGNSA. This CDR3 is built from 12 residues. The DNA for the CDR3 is TGTGCCAGCAGCTTGGCGGGAGTGGTATCGGTCTTC. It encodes CASSLAGVVSVF.

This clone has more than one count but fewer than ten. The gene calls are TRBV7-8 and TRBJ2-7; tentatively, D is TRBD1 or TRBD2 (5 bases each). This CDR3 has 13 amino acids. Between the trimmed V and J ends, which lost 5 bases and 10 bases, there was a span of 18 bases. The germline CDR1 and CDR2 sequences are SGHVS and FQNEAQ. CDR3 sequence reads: CASSPNRTESQYF. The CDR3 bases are TGTGCCAGCAGCCCGAACAGGACTGAGAGCCAGTACTTC.

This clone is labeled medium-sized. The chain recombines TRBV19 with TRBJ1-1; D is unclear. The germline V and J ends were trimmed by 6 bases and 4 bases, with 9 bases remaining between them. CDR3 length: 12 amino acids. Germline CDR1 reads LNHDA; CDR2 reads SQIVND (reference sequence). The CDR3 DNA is TGTGCCAGTAGGGGGAGTTTCACTGAAGCTTTCTTT. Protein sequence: CASRGSFTEAFF.

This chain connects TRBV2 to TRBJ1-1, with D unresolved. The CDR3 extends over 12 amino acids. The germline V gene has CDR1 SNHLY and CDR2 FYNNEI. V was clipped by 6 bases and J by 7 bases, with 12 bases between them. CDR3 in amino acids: CASSLLNIEAFF. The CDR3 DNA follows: TGTGCCAGCAGCCTCCTTAATATTGAAGCTTTCTTT.

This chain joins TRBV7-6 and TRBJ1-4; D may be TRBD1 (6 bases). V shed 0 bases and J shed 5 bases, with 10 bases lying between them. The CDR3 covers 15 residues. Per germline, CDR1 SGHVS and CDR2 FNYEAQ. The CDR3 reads CASSLARTENEKLFF. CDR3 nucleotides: TGTGCCAGCAGCTTAGCCAGGACAGAAAATGAAAAACTGTTTTTT.

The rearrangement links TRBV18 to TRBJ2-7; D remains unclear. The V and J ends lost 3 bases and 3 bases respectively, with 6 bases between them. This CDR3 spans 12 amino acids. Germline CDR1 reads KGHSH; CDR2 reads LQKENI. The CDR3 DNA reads TGTGCCAGCTCACCTCGAAGCTACGAGCAGTACTTC. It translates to CASSPRSYEQYF.

CDR3: CASSFASGANVLTF. The CDR3 DNA follows: TGCGCCAGCAGCTTCGCATCTGGGGCCAACGTCCTGACTTTC. The V call is TRBV5-1, the J call TRBJ2-6, with D uncertain. This CDR3 is built from 14 residues. Germline CDR1 SGHRS, CDR2 YFSETQ. V lost 2 bases to trimming and J lost 1 base, with 4 bases between them. Full variable domain (missing parts from reference TRBV5-1 and TRBJ2-6): KAGVTQTPRYLIKTRGQQVTLSCSPISGHRSVSWYQQTPGQGLQFLFEYFSETQRNKGNFPGRFSGRQFSNSRSEMNVSTLELGDSALYLCASSFASGANVLTFGAGSRLTVL.

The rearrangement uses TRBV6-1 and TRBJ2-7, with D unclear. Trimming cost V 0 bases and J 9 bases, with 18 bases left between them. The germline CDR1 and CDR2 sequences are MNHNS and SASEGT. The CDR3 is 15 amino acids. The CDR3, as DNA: TGTGCCAGCAGTGAAGCCCAGGTGATATTCGGTGGGCAGTACGTC. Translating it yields CASSEAQVIFGGQYV.

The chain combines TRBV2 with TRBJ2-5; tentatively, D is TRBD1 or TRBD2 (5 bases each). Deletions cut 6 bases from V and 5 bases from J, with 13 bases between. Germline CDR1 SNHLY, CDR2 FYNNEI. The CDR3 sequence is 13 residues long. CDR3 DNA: TGTGCCAGCAGCAGGGACGTGTCTGAGACCCAGTACTTC. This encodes CASSRDVSETQYF.

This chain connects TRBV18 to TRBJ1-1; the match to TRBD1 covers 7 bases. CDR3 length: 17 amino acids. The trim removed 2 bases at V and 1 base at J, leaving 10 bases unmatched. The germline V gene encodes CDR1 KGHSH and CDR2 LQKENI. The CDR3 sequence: CASSPGPATGWNTEAFF. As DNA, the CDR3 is TGTGCCAGCTCACCAGGTCCTGCGACAGGGTGGAACACTGAAGCTTTCTTT.

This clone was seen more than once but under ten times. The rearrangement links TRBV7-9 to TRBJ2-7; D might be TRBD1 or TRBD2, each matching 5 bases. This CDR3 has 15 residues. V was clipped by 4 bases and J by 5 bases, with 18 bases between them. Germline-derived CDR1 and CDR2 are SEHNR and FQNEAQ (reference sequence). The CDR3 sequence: CASSSSLAWGNEQYF. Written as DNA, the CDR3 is TGTGCCAGCAGCTCCAGTCTAGCTTGGGGGAACGAGCAGTACTTC.

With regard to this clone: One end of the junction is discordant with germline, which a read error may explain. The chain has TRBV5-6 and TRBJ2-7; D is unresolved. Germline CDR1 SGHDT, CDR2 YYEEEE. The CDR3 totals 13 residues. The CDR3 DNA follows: TGTGCCAGCAGCTCTGGGCCGCCTCAGATTGGGTTCTTC. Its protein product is CASSSGPPQIGFF.

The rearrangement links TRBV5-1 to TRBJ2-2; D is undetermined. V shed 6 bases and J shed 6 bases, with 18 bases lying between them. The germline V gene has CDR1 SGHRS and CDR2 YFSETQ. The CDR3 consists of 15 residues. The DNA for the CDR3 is TGCGCCAGCACCCGTGAGGCTCGTGGGCCCGGGGAGCTGTTTTTT. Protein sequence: CASTREARGPGELFF.

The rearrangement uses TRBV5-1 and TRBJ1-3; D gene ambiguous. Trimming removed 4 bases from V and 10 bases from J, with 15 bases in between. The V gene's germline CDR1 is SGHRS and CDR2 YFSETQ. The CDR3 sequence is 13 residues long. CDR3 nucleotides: TGCGCCAGCAGCAGCACCCCCGAGAGGACCATATATTTT. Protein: CASSSTPERTIYF. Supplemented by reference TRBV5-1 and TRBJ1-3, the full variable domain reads KAGVTQTPRYLIKTRGQQVTLSCSPISGHRSVSWYQQTPGQGLQFLFEYFSETQRNKGNFPGRFSGRQFSNSRSEMNVSTLELGDSALYLCASSSTPERTIYFGEGSWLTVV.

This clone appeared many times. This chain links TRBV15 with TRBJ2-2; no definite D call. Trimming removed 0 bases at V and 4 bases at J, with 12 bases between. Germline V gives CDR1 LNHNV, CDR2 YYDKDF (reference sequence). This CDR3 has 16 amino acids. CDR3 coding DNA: TGTGCCACCAGCAGAGATGATACGAGCTCCACCGGGGAGCTGTTTTTT. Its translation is CATSRDDTSSTGELFF.

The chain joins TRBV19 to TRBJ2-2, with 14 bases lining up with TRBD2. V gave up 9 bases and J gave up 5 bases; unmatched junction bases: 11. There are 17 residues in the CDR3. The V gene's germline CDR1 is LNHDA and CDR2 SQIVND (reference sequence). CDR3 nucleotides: TGTGCCAGCATGACTAGCGGGAGGGCCTGGGGGACCGGGGAGCTGTTTTTT. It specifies CASMTSGRAWGTGELFF. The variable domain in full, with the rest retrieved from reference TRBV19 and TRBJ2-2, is DGGITQSPKYLFRKEGQNVTLSCEQNLNHDAMYWYRQDPGQGLRLIYYSQIVNDFQKGDIAEGYSVSREKKESFPLTVTSAQKNPTAFYLCASMTSGRAWGTGELFFGEGSRLTVL.

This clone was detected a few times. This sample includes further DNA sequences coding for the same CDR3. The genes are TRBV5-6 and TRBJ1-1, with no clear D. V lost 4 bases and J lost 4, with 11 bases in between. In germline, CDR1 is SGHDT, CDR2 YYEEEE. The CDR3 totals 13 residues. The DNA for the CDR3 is TGTGCCAGCAGCCTCCGCGGGGTCACTGAAGCTTTCTTT. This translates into CASSLRGVTEAFF.

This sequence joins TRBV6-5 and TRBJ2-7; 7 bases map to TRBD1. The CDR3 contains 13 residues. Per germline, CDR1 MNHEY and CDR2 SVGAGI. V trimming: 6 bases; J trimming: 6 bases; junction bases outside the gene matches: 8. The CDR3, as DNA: TGTGCCAGCAGCCAAAACGGACAGGCCGAGCAGTACGTC. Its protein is CASSQNGQAEQYV.

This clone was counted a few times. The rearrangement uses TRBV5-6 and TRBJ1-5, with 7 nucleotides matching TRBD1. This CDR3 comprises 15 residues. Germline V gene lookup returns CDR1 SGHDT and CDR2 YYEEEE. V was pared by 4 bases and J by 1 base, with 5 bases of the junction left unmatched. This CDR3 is CASSTTGNSNQPQHF. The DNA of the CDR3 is TGTGCCAGCAGCACGACAGGGAACAGCAATCAGCCCCAGCATTTT.

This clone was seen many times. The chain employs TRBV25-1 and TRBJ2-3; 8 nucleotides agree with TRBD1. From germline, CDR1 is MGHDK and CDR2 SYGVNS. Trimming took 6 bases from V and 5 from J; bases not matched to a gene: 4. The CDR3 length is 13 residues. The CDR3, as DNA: TGTGCCAGCAGGGACAGGGACCAAGATACGCAGTATTTT. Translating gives CASRDRDQDTQYF.

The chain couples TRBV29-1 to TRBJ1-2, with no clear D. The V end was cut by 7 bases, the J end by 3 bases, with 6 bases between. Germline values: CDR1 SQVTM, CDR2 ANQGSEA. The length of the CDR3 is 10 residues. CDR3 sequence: CSARDYGYTF. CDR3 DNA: TGCAGCGCTCGGGACTATGGCTACACCTTC.

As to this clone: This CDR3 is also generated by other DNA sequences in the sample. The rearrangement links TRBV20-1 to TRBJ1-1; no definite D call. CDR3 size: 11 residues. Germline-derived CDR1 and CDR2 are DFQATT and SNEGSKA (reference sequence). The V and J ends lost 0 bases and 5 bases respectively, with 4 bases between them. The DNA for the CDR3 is TGCAGTGCTAGAGAAGGGACTGAAGCTTTCTTT. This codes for CSAREGTEAFF.

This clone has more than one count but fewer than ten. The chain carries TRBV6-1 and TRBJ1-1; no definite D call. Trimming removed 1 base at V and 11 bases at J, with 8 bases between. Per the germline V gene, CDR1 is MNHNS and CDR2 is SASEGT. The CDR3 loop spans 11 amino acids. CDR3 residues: CASSEVWTAFF. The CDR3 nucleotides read TGTGCCAGCAGTGAAGTCTGGACGGCTTTCTTT.

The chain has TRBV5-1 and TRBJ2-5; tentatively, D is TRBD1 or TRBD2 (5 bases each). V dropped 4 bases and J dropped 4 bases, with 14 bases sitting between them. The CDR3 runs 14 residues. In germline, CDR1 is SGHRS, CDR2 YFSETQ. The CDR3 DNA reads TGCGCCAGCAGCAACCGGGGCCCTCGAGAGACCCAGTACTTC. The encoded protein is CASSNRGPRETQYF.

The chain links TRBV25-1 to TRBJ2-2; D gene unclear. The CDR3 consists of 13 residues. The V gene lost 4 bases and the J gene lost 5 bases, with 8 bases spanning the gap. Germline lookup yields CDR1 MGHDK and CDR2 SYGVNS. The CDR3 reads CASSGSLTGELFF. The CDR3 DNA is TGTGCCAGCAGTGGATCACTGACCGGGGAGCTGTTTTTT.

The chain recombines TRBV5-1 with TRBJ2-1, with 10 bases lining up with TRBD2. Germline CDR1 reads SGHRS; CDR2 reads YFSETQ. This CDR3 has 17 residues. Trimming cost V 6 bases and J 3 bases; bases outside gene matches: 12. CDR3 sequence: CASNELPLAGVYNEQFF. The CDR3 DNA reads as TGCGCCAGCAACGAACTACCCCTAGCGGGGGTCTACAATGAGCAGTTCTTC. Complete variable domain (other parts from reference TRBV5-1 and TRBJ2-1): KAGVTQTPRYLIKTRGQQVTLSCSPISGHRSVSWYQQTPGQGLQFLFEYFSETQRNKGNFPGRFSGRQFSNSRSEMNVSTLELGDSALYLCASNELPLAGVYNEQFFGPGTRLTVL.

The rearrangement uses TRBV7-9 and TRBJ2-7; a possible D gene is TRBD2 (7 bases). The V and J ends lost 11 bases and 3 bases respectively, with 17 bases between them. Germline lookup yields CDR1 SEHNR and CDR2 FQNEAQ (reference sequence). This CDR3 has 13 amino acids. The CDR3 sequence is CAGSRGGGYEQYF. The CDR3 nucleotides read TGTGCCGGAAGCCGGGGAGGGGGCTACGAGCAGTACTTC.

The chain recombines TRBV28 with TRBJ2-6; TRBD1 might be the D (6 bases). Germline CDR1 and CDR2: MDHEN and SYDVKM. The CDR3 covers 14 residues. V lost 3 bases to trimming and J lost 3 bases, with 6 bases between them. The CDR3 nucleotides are TGTGCCAGCAGTTTGACAGGTGGGGCCAACGTCCTGACTTTC. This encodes CASSLTGGANVLTF.